The clone carrying this T cell receptor (beta chain) was detected only a few times. The sample comes from a study of identical twins. Germline assignment: CDR1 DFQATT and CDR2 SNEGSKA (reference sequence). V lost 0 bases and J lost 2, with 17 bases in between. This CDR3 contains 16 residues. TCRdb called the 5' RACE reads again in MiXCR, with one record for every CDR3 protein. The table lists around 680,000 distinct CDR3 sequences, more than 6.5% of them singletons. These same records also appear under a second study, on yellow fever vaccine responses in identical twins.

The rearrangement uses TRBV20-1 and TRBJ2-7; tentatively, D is TRBD2 (5 bases). The sample consisted of PBMCs. This TCR was recovered from a woman aged 18 to 35 in good health. CDR3 amino acids: CSARDEVGRLTYEQYF. CDR3 nucleotide sequence: TGCAGTGCTAGAGATGAGGTCGGCAGACTAACCTACGAGCAGTACTTC.